This T cell receptor (beta chain) was profiled in a study of control samples from healthy donors and cancer patients (dated by TCRdb to the early 2020s). Preparation of the library involved the immunoSEQ multiplex PCR assay. TCRdb obtained this table from immuneACCESS and retained in-frame rearrangements with V and J assigned. These tables miss some clones; where compared with another copy, unresolved V genes account for less than half of the shortfall, and the remainder is unexplained. The sample has 95,000 to 130,000 clones on record, about 93% of them singletons. The ten largest clones add up to 2.6% of the sample. Including cysteine and phenylalanine, the CDR3 has 15 amino acids. Kept here is only the CDR3 DNA, which spans 45 bases and is read in frame from base 1. V is cut by 0 bases and J by 7 bases, and the space between the germline ends is 13 bases. CDR1 and CDR2 (MGHRA, YSYEKL) derive from the germline V gene.

This clone was picked up one time. There is no known antigen for this receptor. Base qualities are not provided; no much larger clone lies one nucleotide away. The chain couples TRBV4-1 to TRBJ2-1; the D segment cannot be called with confidence. The sequence derives from a man between 25 and 39 years old in good health. The sequencing sample was made of blood. The nucleotide sequence reads as follows: TGCGCCAGCAGCCAAGATGGCGGATTTAAGAATGAGCAGTTCTTC. This sequence encodes CASSQDGGFKNEQFF.